This entry describes one TCR beta chain. TCRdb's copy holds only in-frame clones and misses some; the assay was immunoSEQ multiplex PCR. Of around 150,000 clones detected, around 88% appear once; the ten largest clones hold approximately 1.8%. This sample is part of a study of control samples from healthy donors and cancer patients. Trimming stripped 6 bases from V and 7 bases from J, with 12 bases between. This CDR3 is built from 11 residues. Germline-derived CDR1 and CDR2 are SQVTM and ANQGSEA. The V gene is TRBV29-1, the J gene TRBJ1-1; possible D gene TRBD1, 5 bases. This sequence originates from a man aged 18 to 30 in good health. The sequencing input was blood. CDR3 in amino acids: CSVGGVVEAFF. The CDR3 region has the DNA TGCAGCGTCGGAGGGGTTGTTGAAGCTTTCTTT.